This T cell receptor beta chain was recorded in a study of T cells in Graves' hyperthyroidism and ophthalmopathy. This clonotype was counted only a few times. The antigen remains unidentified. Every diagnosis used clinical symptoms, serum thyroxine and TRAb, thyroid ultrasound and orbital computed tomography. Regions amplified from RNA transcripts were the TCR beta CDR3 regions. The HTBI primer set was used in a first-round RT-PCR of the TCR CDR3. TCRdb itself ran the multiplex PCR reads through MiXCR, one entry per CDR3 protein. Of 450,000 to 500,000 distinct CDR3 sequences listed, 22% are singletons. Findings and limits, study-wide: The model's output predicted ophthalmopathy at a median of around 7 months prior to onset. Ophthalmopathy stood apart from stable hyperthyroidism in a 13 V-J model. The majority of expanded thyroid clonotypes above 0.001 also appeared in blood.

The sample comprised blood. The TCR originated in a woman aged 70-85 years with Graves' ophthalmopathy.

This CDR3 is CASSARTGELYEQYF. In DNA, the CDR3 is TGCGCCAGCAGCGCTCGGACAGGAGAACTCTACGAGCAGTACTTC. The chain carries TRBV10-2 and TRBJ2-7, with 7 bases fitting TRBD1. V shed 6 bases, J shed 3 bases, and the junction held 11 bases outside the gene matches. The CDR3 is 15 amino acids. In germline, CDR1 is WSHSY, CDR2 SAAADI.